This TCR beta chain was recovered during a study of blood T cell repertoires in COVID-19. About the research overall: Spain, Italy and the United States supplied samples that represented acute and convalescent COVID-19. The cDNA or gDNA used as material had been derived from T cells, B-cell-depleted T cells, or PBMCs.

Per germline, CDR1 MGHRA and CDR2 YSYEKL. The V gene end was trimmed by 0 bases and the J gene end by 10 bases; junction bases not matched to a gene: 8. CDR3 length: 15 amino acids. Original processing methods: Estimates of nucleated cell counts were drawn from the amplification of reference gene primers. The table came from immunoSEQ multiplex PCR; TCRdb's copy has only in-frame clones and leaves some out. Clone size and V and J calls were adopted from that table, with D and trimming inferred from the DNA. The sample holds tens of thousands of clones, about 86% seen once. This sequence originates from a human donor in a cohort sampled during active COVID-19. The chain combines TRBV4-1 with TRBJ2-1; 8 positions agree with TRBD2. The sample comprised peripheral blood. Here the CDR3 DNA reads TGCGCCAGCAGCCAAGATAGCGGGACCCGACAGGAGCAGTTCTTC. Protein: CASSQDSGTRQEQFF.